Sequencing of this T cell receptor (beta chain) was carried out in a study of cytomegalovirus exposure and HLA in healthy donors. CDR1 is SGHNT and CDR2 is YYREEE in the germline V gene (reference sequence). CDR3 length: 15 residues. In the PCR, 60 Vbeta and 13 Jbeta primers were used. Assay used: immunoSEQ multiplex PCR; TCRdb lists only in-frame clones, some missing. The table records about 140,000 clones, approximately 82% of them present only once. Source material: PBMCs. The TCR sequence derives from a man younger than 40 in good health and CMV-seropositive. The chain is built from TRBV5-4 and TRBJ2-5; D perhaps matches TRBD2 (6 bases). The end of the DNA fits TRBJ2-7 better, so the J call may be wrong. The CDR3 spells CASSVRGSGVGEQYF. The CDR3 DNA is TGTGCCAGCAGCGTAAGGGGATCGGGGGTTGGCGAGCAGTACTTC.